These T cell receptor beta chains were read from a single sample in a study of blood T cell repertoires in COVID-19. The data were produced by immunoSEQ multiplex PCR, yet TCRdb's version contains in-frame clones alone and is incomplete. The data hold over 200,000 clones, with around four fifths observed a single time. The specimen was PBMCs or T cells enriched from blood (not recorded which). These receptors were obtained from a man aged 35 to 55 who had recovered from COVID-19. Each CDR3 is given with its conserved first and last residue. Each record gives: J gene, V gene, clone size, CDR3 protein. Clone size is shown for a subset of rows, as once, few, many or a class of expanded clone.

J: TRBJ2-3
V: TRBV10-1
size: NA
CDR3: CASSPSGKADTQYF

J: TRBJ1-2
V: TRBV12-5
size: NA
CDR3: CASGLIQGQGYYGYTF

J: TRBJ2-7
V: TRBV19
size: NA
CDR3: CATRGRGAGYEQYF

J: TRBJ2-5
V: TRBV24-1
size: NA
CDR3: CATGQGAKETQYF

J: TRBJ2-5
V: TRBV24-1
size: many
CDR3: CATSDSTGGWETQYF

J: TRBJ1-1
V: TRBV9
size: NA
CDR3: CASRGGFMNTEAFF

J: TRBJ2-5
V: TRBV5-1
size: NA
CDR3: CASSPAGRSGETQYF

J: TRBJ2-3
V: TRBV18
size: NA
CDR3: CASSPKEADTQYF

J: TRBJ1-6
V: TRBV13
size: NA
CDR3: CASSLFGRGSSYNSPLHF

J: TRBJ1-6
V: TRBV27
size: NA
CDR3: CASRGPQAGALHF